This record concerns one T cell receptor beta chain sequence. As yet, its antigen is unknown. This sample was taken from a study of blood T cells in healthy people across ages. Study-level findings and limits: A greater number of naive CD4+ cells and higher diversity distinguished long-lived donors from aged donors.

V lost 4 bases, J lost 4 bases, and 14 bases lay in between. Germline-derived CDR1 and CDR2 are LGHDT and YNNKEL (reference sequence). This CDR3 comprises 16 residues. Through a sample-barcoded 5' primer and a J-beta primer mix, a second PCR was run for 7 to 11 cycles. Each CDR3 protein is one row after TCRdb ran MiXCR on the 5' RACE reads. The table includes roughly 1.6 million distinct CDR3 sequences, 30% to 40% detected once. Sequencing was carried out using blood. The receptor's source is a woman aged 25-40 years in good health. The rearrangement joins TRBV3-1 to TRBJ2-6, with D perhaps TRBD1 (6 bases). CDR3 coding DNA: TGTGCCAGCAGCCGAGTCACAGGGAGAGGGGCCAACGTCCTGACTTTC. Translation: CASSRVTGRGANVLTF.